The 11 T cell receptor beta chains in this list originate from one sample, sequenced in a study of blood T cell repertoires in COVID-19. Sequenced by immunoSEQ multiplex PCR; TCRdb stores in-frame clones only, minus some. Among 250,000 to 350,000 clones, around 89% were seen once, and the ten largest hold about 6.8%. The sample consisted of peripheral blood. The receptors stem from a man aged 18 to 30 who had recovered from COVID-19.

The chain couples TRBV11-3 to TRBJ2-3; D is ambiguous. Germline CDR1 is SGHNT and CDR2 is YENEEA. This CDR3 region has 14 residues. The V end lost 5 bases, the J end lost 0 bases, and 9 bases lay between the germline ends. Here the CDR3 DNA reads TGTGCCAGCAGCCCTACTTTGAGCACAGATACGCAGTATTTT. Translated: CASSPTLSTDTQYF.

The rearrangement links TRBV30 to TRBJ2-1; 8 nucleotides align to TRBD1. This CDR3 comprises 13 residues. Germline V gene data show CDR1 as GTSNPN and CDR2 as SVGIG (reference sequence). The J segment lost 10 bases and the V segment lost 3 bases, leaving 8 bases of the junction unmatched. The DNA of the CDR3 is TGTGCCTGGAGCGCCCCCAACAGGGGGGAGCAGTTCTTC. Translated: CAWSAPNRGEQFF.

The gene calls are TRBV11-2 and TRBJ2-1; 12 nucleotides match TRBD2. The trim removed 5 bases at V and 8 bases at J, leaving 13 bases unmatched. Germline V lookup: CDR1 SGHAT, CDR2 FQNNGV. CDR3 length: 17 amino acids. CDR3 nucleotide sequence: TGTGCCAGCAGCGCCCGGACTAGCGGGATTCTAAGCGATGAGCAGTTCTTC. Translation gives CASSARTSGILSDEQFF.

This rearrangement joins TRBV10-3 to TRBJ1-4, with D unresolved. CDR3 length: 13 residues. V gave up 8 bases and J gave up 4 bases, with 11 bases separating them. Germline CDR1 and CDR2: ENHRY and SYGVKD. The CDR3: CAIRKDYNEKLFF. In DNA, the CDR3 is TGTGCCATCCGTAAGGACTATAATGAAAAACTGTTTTTT.

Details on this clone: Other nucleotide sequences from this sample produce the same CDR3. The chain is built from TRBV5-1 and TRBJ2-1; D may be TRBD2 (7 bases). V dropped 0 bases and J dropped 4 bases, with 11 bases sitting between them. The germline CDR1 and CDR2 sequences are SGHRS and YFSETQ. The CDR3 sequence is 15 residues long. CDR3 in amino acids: CASSLEAGAYNEQFF. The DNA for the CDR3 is TGCGCCAGCAGCTTGGAGGCGGGGGCATACAATGAGCAGTTCTTC.

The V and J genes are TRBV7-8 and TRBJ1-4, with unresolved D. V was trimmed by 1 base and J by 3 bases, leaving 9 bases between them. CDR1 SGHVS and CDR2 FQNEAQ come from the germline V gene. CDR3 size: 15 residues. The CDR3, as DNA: TGTGCCAGCAGCTTAGGTTCCGGGTCTAATGAAAAACTGTTTTTT. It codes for CASSLGSGSNEKLFF.

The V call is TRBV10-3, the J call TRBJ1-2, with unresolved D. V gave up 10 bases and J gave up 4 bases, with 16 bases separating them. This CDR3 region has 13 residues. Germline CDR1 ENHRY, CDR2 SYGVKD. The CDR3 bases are TGTGCCACCCTCCCAGGTTCTGGCTATGGCTACACCTTC. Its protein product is CATLPGSGYGYTF.

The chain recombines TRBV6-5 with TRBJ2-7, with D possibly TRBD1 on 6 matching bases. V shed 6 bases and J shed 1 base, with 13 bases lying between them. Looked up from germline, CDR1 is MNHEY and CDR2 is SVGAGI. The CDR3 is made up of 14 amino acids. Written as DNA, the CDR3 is TGTGCCAGCAGCCCCACGACAGGATCCTACGAGCAGTACTTC. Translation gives CASSPTTGSYEQYF.

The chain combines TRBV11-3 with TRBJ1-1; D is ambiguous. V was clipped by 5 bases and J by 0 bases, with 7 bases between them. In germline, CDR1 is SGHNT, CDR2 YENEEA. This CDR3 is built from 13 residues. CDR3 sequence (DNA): TGTGCCAGCAGCGCCACGGTGAACACTGAAGCTTTCTTT. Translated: CASSATVNTEAFF.

This CDR3 reads CASSQDQAGADPEQYF. CDR3 bases: TGTGCCAGCAGCCAAGATCAGGCGGGAGCAGACCCCGAGCAGTACTTC. The genes are TRBV3-1 (or the pseudogene TRBV3-2) and TRBJ2-7, with 7 positions matching TRBD2. The CDR3 totals 16 residues. V lost 0 bases to trimming and J lost 6 bases; unmatched junction nucleotides: 11. CDR1 and CDR2 (germline): LGHDT, YNNKEL (reference sequence).

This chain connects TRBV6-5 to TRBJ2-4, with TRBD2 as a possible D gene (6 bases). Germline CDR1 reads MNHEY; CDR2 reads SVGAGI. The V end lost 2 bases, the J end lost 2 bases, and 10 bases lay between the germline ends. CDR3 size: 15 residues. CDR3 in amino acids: CASSYERGTKNIQYF. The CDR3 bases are TGTGCCAGCAGTTACGAACGGGGGACCAAAAACATTCAGTACTTC.